This TCR beta chain was sequenced in a study of cytomegalovirus exposure and HLA in healthy donors. Whole-study findings and limits: Later analysis suggested links between common viral pathogens and several top significant clusters. Association of a missense DCLRE1C variant with TCR beta V- and J-gene trimming was reported in a later analysis.

The PCR made use of 60 Vbeta and 13 Jbeta primers. Data came from immunoSEQ multiplex PCR; TCRdb stores just in-frame clones and leaves some out. The repertoire has 100,000 to 150,000 clones, 8.5% to 10% of them found once; the top ten carry under 7%. This clone was detected a few times. Its specificity is unknown. Germline CDR1 reads SGHKS; CDR2 reads YYEKEE (reference sequence). The CDR3 covers 16 residues. After removal of 3 bases from V and 6 bases from J, the junction contained 11 bases not matched to a gene. J is TRBJ2-1 and V is TRBV5-5; 8 nucleotides match TRBD1. Sequenced sample: PBMCs. This receptor was obtained from a man in his forties in good health and CMV-seronegative. CDR3: CASSSDRGKDPNEQFF. CDR3 nucleotide sequence: TGTGCCAGCAGCTCCGACAGGGGAAAAGACCCCAATGAGCAGTTCTTC.